Listed here are 30 T cell receptor beta chains from one sample, sequenced in a study of early T cells in non-severe SARS-CoV-2 infection. Using its own MiXCR run on the 5' RACE reads, TCRdb lists one record per CDR3 protein. The data show tens of thousands of distinct CDR3 sequences, 12% seen once. Sequenced input: whole blood. Receptors originate from an adult who was a healthcare worker with PCR-confirmed SARS-CoV-2 infection or an uninfected control (not recorded which).

This clonotype was seen repeatedly, ten times or more. The J gene is TRBJ1-6, the V gene TRBV20-1, with 8 bases identical to TRBD1. The length of the CDR3 is 15 residues. Germline trimming cut 5 bases from V and 7 bases from J; bases unmatched to any gene: 10. Germline CDR1 is DFQATT and CDR2 is SNEGSKA (reference sequence). In DNA, the CDR3 is TGCAGTGCTGGCGGAGGGACAGGAGTCAATTCACCCCTCCACTTT. This codes for CSAGGGTGVNSPLHF.

This clonotype has ten or more counts. An end of the junction does not agree with germline; a read error may underlie this. The chain employs TRBV4-1 and TRBJ2-3, with D possibly called TRBD1 or TRBD2 (5 bases each). From germline, CDR1 is MGHRA and CDR2 YSYEKL. CDR3 length: 14 amino acids. CDR3 sequence (DNA): TGCGCCAGCAGCCCTGGGGACGTCACAAATACGCAGTATTTT. It encodes CASSPGDVTNTQYF.

This clonotype was recorded at least ten times. The chain links TRBV4-1 to TRBJ2-5; maybe TRBD1 (6 bases). The germline CDR1 and CDR2 sequences are MGHRA and YSYEKL. The germline V and J ends were trimmed by 0 bases and 2 bases, with 10 bases remaining between them. The CDR3 totals 15 residues. The CDR3 nucleotides are TGCGCCAGCAGCCAAGATGTGACAGGTCAAGAGACCCAGTACTTC. Amino acid sequence: CASSQDVTGQETQYF.

At least ten counts were recorded for this clonotype. The chain employs TRBV11-2 and TRBJ2-3; D perhaps matches TRBD2 (6 bases). This CDR3 contains 16 residues. Trimming removed 5 bases at V and 4 bases at J, with 19 bases between. Germline assignment: CDR1 SGHAT and CDR2 FQNNGV. In DNA form, the CDR3 reads TGTGCCAGCAGCCCCGGGTTTGCGGGGTCCCCAGATACGCAGTATTTT. Amino acids: CASSPGFAGSPDTQYF.

There are a few counts of this clonotype. CDR3 protein: CASREASGGYEQYF. The CDR3 region has the DNA TGTGCCAGCAGGGAAGCTAGCGGGGGCTACGAGCAGTACTTC. The chain recombines TRBV5-4 with TRBJ2-7; 10 bases line up with TRBD2. CDR1 and CDR2 from the germline V gene are SGHNT and YYREEE (reference sequence). After removal of 5 bases from V and 3 bases from J, the junction contained 5 bases not matched to a gene. The length of the CDR3 is 14 residues.

This clonotype was recorded many times. V and J are TRBV5-6 and TRBJ1-1; TRBD1 is a possible D gene (5 bases). CDR1 is SGHDT and CDR2 is YYEEEE in the germline V gene. V dropped 3 bases and J dropped 3 bases, with 18 bases sitting between them. The CDR3 has 16 amino acids. CDR3 nucleotide sequence: TGTGCCAGCAGCTGGGGGTTGATTTGGGGCGACACTGAAGCTTTCTTT. It translates to CASSWGLIWGDTEAFF.

This clonotype was seen only a few times. The V and J genes are TRBV11-2 and TRBJ2-5, with a weak D call TRBD1 (5 bases). Germline loops: CDR1 SGHAT, CDR2 FQNNGV. V was trimmed by 3 bases and J by 4 bases, leaving 12 bases between them. The CDR3 totals 14 residues. The CDR3 DNA follows: TGTGCCAGCAGCTTCGCCGCAGGGCGAGAGACCCAGTACTTC. Translated, it gives CASSFAAGRETQYF.

This clonotype has a count of ten or more. The rearrangement joins TRBV7-2 to TRBJ2-1; TRBD2 matches at 8 bases. Looked up from germline, CDR1 is SGHTA and CDR2 is FQGNSA. V was clipped by 1 base and J by 4 bases; unmatched bases: 9. The CDR3 runs 17 residues. CDR3: CASSLGISGEPYNEQFF. The CDR3 DNA reads as TGTGCCAGCAGCTTAGGCATTAGCGGGGAGCCTTACAATGAGCAGTTCTTC.

This clonotype was recorded many times. The V and J genes are TRBV29-1 and TRBJ2-5; 7 nucleotides line up with TRBD2. CDR3 length: 12 amino acids. CDR1 and CDR2 (germline): SQVTM, ANQGSEA. J gave up 5 bases and V 4 bases, and 4 bases lay outside the gene matches. CDR3 region: CSVVGGSETQYF. The CDR3, as DNA: TGCAGCGTTGTTGGCGGGAGCGAGACCCAGTACTTC.

This sequence joins TRBV7-2 and TRBJ2-3; D call uncertain. The CDR3 runs 14 residues. Germline values: CDR1 SGHTA, CDR2 FQGNSA. Deletions cut 0 bases from V and 5 bases from J, with 9 bases between. In DNA, the CDR3 is TGTGCCAGCAGCTTAGCGTGGGGAAAAGATACGCAGTATTTT. It yields the protein CASSLAWGKDTQYF.

This clonotype showed up many times. The V call is TRBV5-5, the J call TRBJ1-4; 7 nucleotides agree with TRBD1. Germline V lookup: CDR1 SGHKS, CDR2 YYEKEE (reference sequence). J gave up 7 bases and V 4 bases, and 16 bases lay outside the gene matches. There are 17 residues in the CDR3. The DNA of the CDR3 is TGTGCCAGCAGCGCTTCTTACAGGGGAAGTAGTGTTGAAAAACTGTTTTTT. It yields the protein CASSASYRGSSVEKLFF.

This clonotype was seen many times. The chain joins TRBV12-3 or TRBV12-4 to TRBJ1-5; 7 bases match TRBD1. Trimming took 6 bases from V and 6 from J; bases not matched to a gene: 11. This CDR3 comprises 15 residues. The CDR3 coding sequence is TGTGCCAGCAGCTTTCGGGTAGGGGGCAGTCAGCCCCAGCATTTT. Protein product: CASSFRVGGSQPQHF.

The table lists this clonotype with a few counts. The chain uses TRBV11-2 and TRBJ2-4, with D unclear. V lost 6 bases, J lost 8 bases, and 17 bases lay in between. The CDR3 loop spans 14 amino acids. Germline loops: CDR1 SGHAT, CDR2 FQNNGV. As DNA, the CDR3 is TGTGCCAGCAGTCTTCGGGTCCGACGAGACATTCAGTACTTC. This translates into CASSLRVRRDIQYF.

This clonotype appeared many times. CDR3 bases: TGCAGCGTGGATGACAGTACAGATACGCAGTATTTT. As protein: CSVDDSTDTQYF. The gene calls are TRBV29-1 and TRBJ2-3; D perhaps matches TRBD1 (5 bases). CDR1 SQVTM and CDR2 ANQGSEA come from the germline V gene. V was pared by 6 bases and J by 3 bases, with 10 bases between. The CDR3 consists of 12 residues.

V usage is TRBV7-9 and J usage is TRBJ2-1; D may be TRBD1 or TRBD2 (5 bases each). Trimming stripped 3 bases from V and 7 bases from J, with 19 bases between. Germline values: CDR1 SEHNR, CDR2 FQNEAQ (reference sequence). CDR3 size: 16 residues. The CDR3 protein is CASSLLSGTVGNEQFF. The CDR3 DNA reads as TGTGCCAGCAGCTTGCTATCCGGGACGGTGGGGAATGAGCAGTTCTTC.

This clonotype was detected many times. Here the CDR3 reads CSVQGQLAYEQYF. CDR3 nucleotide sequence: TGCAGCGTCCAGGGACAGCTGGCCTACGAGCAGTACTTC. V gene TRBV29-1 combines with J gene TRBJ2-7, with TRBD1 matching 7 bases. Germline trimming cut 6 bases from V and 2 bases from J; bases unmatched to any gene: 7. This CDR3 has 13 residues. CDR1 is SQVTM and CDR2 is ANQGSEA in the germline V gene.

This rearrangement joins TRBV6-2 or TRBV6-3 to TRBJ1-2; 7 bases agree with TRBD1. The J segment lost 2 bases and the V segment lost 4 bases, leaving 7 bases of the junction unmatched. Germline V gene data show CDR1 as MNHEY and CDR2 as SVGEGT. The CDR3 consists of 15 residues. The CDR3 spells CASSSGQEINYGYTF. In nucleotides, the CDR3 is TGTGCCAGCAGTTCCGGACAGGAGATAAACTATGGCTACACCTTC.

In this sample, this clonotype turned up a few times. This chain links TRBV29-1 with TRBJ1-1; D not resolved. CDR3 size: 12 residues. Deletions cut 4 bases from V and 7 bases from J, with 13 bases between. Looked up from germline, CDR1 is SQVTM and CDR2 is ANQGSEA. The CDR3 loop reads CSVGGGVLEAFF. CDR3 bases: TGCAGCGTTGGAGGCGGGGTGCTTGAAGCTTTCTTT.

This clonotype was seen at least ten times. Lacking the conserved final phenylalanine or tryptophan, this CDR3 likely reflects a read error. No DNA is shown, since the ends of the CDR3 on it are uncertain; the CDR3 is the one TCRdb lists. V is TRBV4-3 and J is TRBJ1-1. The CDR3 numbers 10 amino acids, ends counted. Germline loops: CDR1 LGHNA, CDR2 YSLEER. The CDR3 spells CASSQEGRPV.

The chain combines TRBV6-2 or TRBV6-3 with TRBJ2-2; D call uncertain. Germline CDR1 MNHEY, CDR2 SVGEGT. Trimming pared 1 base from V and 0 bases from J, leaving 9 bases between. This CDR3 has 16 amino acids. CDR3 residues: CASSYFRQSNTGELFF. The CDR3 coding sequence is TGTGCCAGCAGTTACTTTAGACAATCGAACACCGGGGAGCTGTTTTTT.

This clonotype was detected ten times or more. The rearrangement joins TRBV7-6 to TRBJ2-2; TRBD1 matches 12 bases. V shed 8 bases and J 2 bases; nucleotides not matched to a gene: 0. The CDR3 length is 14 residues. From germline, CDR1 is SGHVS and CDR2 FNYEAQ. This chain's CDR3 is CASGTGGNTGELFF. The CDR3 coding sequence is TGTGCCAGCGGGACAGGGGGCAACACCGGGGAGCTGTTTTTT.

This clonotype was detected a few times. This sequence joins TRBV2 and TRBJ2-3; D perhaps matches TRBD2 (6 bases). The germline V and J ends were trimmed by 6 bases and 3 bases, with 13 bases remaining between them. The CDR3 loop spans 14 amino acids. Per germline, CDR1 SNHLY and CDR2 FYNNEI. CDR3 protein: CASRSGERTDTQYF. Written as DNA, the CDR3 is TGTGCCAGCAGATCGGGGGAAAGAACAGATACGCAGTATTTT. Using reference TRBV2 and TRBJ2-3 for the parts outside the CDR3, the full variable domain is EPEVTQTPSHQVTQMGQEVILRCVPISNHLYFYWYRQILGQKVEFLVSFYNNEISEKSEIFDDQFSVERPDGSNFTLKIRSTKLEDSAMYFCASRSGERTDTQYFGPGTRLTVL.

The V call is TRBV3-1, the J call TRBJ2-5, with TRBD2 matching over 7 bases. V shed 4 bases and J 5 bases; nucleotides not matched to a gene: 7. The CDR3 length is 14 residues. Germline loops: CDR1 LGHDT, CDR2 YNNKEL (reference sequence). DNA of the CDR3: TGTGCCAGCAGCCTCCGGGACTACGTTGAGACCCAGTACTTC. As protein: CASSLRDYVETQYF.

This rearrangement joins TRBV5-1 to TRBJ2-1, with 12 nucleotides matching TRBD2. CDR3 length: 15 amino acids. CDR1 and CDR2 from the germline V gene are SGHRS and YFSETQ. V was pared by 5 bases and J by 4 bases, with 4 bases of the junction left unmatched. For the CDR3, the DNA is TGCGCCAGCAGTTCCGGGACTAGCGGGTACAATGAGCAGTTCTTC. Translated: CASSSGTSGYNEQFF. The full variable domain, in which reference TRBV5-1 and TRBJ2-1 provide the parts outside the CDR3, is KAGVTQTPRYLIKTRGQQVTLSCSPISGHRSVSWYQQTPGQGLQFLFEYFSETQRNKGNFPGRFSGRQFSNSRSEMNVSTLELGDSALYLCASSSGTSGYNEQFFGPGTRLTVL.

This clonotype was counted between two and nine times. This chain connects TRBV5-4 to TRBJ2-1; D remains ambiguous. CDR1 is SGHNT and CDR2 is YYREEE in the germline V gene (reference sequence). V lost 1 base and J lost 1, with 6 bases in between. This CDR3 has 14 residues. The CDR3 spells CASSLFRSYNEQFF. The CDR3 bases are TGTGCCAGCAGCTTGTTTAGATCCTACAATGAGCAGTTCTTC.

In its sample, this clonotype was seen a few times. This rearrangement joins TRBV2 to TRBJ1-1; D unresolved. The germline V gene encodes CDR1 SNHLY and CDR2 FYNNEI. The CDR3 extends over 14 amino acids. V gave up 3 bases and J gave up 4 bases, with 12 bases separating them. The CDR3 DNA follows: TGTGCCAGCAGTGATTTGGCAGTCGGCACTGAAGCTTTCTTT. Translation: CASSDLAVGTEAFF.

There are a few counts of this clonotype. This chain links TRBV24-1 with TRBJ1-5; D is possibly TRBD1 (5 bases). Germline values: CDR1 KGHDR, CDR2 SFDVKD. Deletions cut 7 bases from V and 0 bases from J, with 12 bases between. CDR3 length: 15 residues. CDR3 coding DNA: TGTGCCACCAGAAGGGGAGATTATAGCAATCAGCCCCAGCATTTT. Protein sequence: CATRRGDYSNQPQHF.

This clonotype was seen at least ten times. The chain employs TRBV6-2 or TRBV6-3 and TRBJ2-7; D might be TRBD2 (6 bases). Trimming left V 2 bases short and J 4 bases short, with 12 bases between. Germline-derived CDR1 and CDR2 are MNHEY and SVGEGT. The CDR3 is 14 amino acids. The CDR3, as DNA: TGTGCCAGCAGTTACGATAGCGGAAGATACGAGCAGTACTTC. Translating gives CASSYDSGRYEQYF.

This clonotype was seen at least ten times. V is TRBV20-1 and J is TRBJ2-7; 10 nucleotides line up with TRBD1. Germline V gene lookup returns CDR1 DFQATT and CDR2 SNEGSKA (reference sequence). The CDR3 is 14 residues long. Trimming removed 6 bases from V and 3 bases from J; junction bases left unmatched: 8. The CDR3 sequence is CSASTGQGIYEQYF. In DNA, the CDR3 is TGCAGTGCGAGCACGGGACAGGGGATCTACGAGCAGTACTTC.

The sample holds many counts of this clonotype. The chain combines TRBV5-1 with TRBJ2-7; D gene uncertain. Germline V gene data show CDR1 as SGHRS and CDR2 as YFSETQ. This CDR3 has 14 amino acids. Trimming shortened V by 1 base and J by 6 bases, and 14 bases separated the two germline ends. The CDR3 sequence is CASSLLAGHIEQYF. CDR3 coding DNA: TGCGCCAGCAGCTTGTTGGCCGGGCACATCGAGCAGTACTTC.